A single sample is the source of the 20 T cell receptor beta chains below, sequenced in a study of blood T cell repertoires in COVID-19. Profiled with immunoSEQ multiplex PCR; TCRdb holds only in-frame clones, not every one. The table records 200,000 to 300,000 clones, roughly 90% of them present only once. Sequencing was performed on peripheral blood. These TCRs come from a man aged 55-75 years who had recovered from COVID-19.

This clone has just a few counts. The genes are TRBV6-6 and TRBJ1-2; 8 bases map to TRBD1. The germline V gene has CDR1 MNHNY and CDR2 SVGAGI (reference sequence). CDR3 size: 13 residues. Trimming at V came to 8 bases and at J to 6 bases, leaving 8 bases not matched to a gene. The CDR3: CASSLDREHGYTF. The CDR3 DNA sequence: TGTGCCAGCTCATTGGACAGGGAACATGGCTACACCTTC.

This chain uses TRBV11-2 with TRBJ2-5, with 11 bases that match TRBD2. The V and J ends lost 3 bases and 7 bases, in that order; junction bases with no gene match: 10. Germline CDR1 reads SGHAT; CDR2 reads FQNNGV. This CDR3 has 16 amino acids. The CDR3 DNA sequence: TGTGCCAGCAGCTTTACTAGCGGGGGTGCGCTGGGGACCCAGTACTTC. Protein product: CASSFTSGGALGTQYF.

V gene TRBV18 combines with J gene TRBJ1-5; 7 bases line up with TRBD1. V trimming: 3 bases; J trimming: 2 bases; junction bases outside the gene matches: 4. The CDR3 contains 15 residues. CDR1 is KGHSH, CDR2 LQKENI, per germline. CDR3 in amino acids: CASSPGTVGNQPQHF. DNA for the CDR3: TGTGCCAGCTCACCGGGGACAGTCGGCAATCAGCCCCAGCATTTT.

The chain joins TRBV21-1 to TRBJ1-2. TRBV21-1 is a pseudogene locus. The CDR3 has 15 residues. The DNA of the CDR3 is TGTGCCAGCAGCAAAGAAAGGGCGGAGGACTATGGCTACACCTTC. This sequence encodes CASSKERAEDYGYTF.

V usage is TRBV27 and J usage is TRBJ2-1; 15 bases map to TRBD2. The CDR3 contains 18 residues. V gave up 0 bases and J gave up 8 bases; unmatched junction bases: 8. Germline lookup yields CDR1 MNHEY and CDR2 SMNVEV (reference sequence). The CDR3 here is CASSLSGGGLAGGYEQFF. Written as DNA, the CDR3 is TGTGCCAGCAGTTTATCAGGCGGGGGACTAGCGGGGGGTTATGAGCAGTTCTTC.

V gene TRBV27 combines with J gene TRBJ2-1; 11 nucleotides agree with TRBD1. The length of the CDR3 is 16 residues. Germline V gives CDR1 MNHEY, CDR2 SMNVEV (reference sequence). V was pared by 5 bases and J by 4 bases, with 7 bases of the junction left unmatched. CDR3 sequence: CASSKRTGGPYNEQFF. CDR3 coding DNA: TGTGCCAGCAGTAAGAGGACAGGGGGCCCGTACAATGAGCAGTTCTTC.

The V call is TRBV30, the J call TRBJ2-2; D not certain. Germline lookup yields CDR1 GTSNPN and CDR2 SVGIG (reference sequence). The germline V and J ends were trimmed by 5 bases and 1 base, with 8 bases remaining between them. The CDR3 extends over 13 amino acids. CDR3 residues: CAWGALNTGELFF. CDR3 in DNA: TGTGCCTGGGGTGCCCTGAACACCGGGGAGCTGTTTTTT. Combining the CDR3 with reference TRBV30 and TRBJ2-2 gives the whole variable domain SQTIHQWPATLVQPVGSPLSLECTVEGTSNPNLYWYRQAAGRGLQLLFYSVGIGQISSEVPQNLSASRPQDRQFILSSKKLLLSDSGFYLCAWGALNTGELFFGEGSRLTVL.

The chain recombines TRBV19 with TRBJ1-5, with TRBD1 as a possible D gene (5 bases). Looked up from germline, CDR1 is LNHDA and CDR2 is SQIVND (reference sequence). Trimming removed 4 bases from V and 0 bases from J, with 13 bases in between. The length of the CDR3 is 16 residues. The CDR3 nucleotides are TGTGCCAGTAGTAGCTTAGGGGCTAATAGCAATCAGCCCCAGCATTTT. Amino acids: CASSSLGANSNQPQHF. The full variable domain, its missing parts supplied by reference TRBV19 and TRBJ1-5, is DGGITQSPKYLFRKEGQNVTLSCEQNLNHDAMYWYRQDPGQGLRLIYYSQIVNDFQKGDIAEGYSVSREKKESFPLTVTSAQKNPTAFYLCASSSLGANSNQPQHFGDGTRLSIL.

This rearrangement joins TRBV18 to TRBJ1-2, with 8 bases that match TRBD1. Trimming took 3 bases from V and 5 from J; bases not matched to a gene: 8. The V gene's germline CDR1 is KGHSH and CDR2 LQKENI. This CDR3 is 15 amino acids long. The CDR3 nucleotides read TGTGCCAGCTCACCCGAACAGGGGGGAAGTTATGGCTACACCTTC. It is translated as CASSPEQGGSYGYTF.

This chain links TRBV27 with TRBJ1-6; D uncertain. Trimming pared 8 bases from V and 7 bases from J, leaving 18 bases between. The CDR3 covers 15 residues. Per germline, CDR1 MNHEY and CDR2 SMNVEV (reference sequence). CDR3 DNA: TGTGCCAGCTTTAAACTCGGTGCGAACAATTCACCCCTCCACTTT. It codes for CASFKLGANNSPLHF.

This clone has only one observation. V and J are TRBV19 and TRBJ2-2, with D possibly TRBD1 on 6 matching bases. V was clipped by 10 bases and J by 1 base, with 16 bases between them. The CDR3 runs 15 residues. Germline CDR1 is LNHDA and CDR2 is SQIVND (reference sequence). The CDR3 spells CATIPSRGNTGELFF. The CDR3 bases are TGTGCCACAATACCGAGCAGGGGGAACACCGGGGAGCTGTTTTTT.

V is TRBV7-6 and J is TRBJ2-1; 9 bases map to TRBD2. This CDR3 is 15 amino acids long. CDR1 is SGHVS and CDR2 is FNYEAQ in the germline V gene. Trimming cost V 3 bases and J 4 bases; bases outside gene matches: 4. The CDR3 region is CASSLRAGGYNEQFF. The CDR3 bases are TGTGCCAGCAGCTTGCGGGCGGGGGGGTACAATGAGCAGTTCTTC.

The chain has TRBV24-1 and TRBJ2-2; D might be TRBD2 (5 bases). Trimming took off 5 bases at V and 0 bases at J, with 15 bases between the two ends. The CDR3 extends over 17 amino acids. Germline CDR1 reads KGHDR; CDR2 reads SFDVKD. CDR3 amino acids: CATSGRRLRPNTGELFF. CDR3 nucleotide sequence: TGTGCCACCAGTGGCCGGAGGCTAAGACCGAACACCGGGGAGCTGTTTTTT.

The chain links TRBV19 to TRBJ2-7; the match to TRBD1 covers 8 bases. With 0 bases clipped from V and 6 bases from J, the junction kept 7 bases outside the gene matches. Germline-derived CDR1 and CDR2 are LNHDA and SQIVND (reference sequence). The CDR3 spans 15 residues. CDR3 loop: CASSIEGRGPPEQYF. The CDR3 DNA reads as TGTGCCAGTAGTATAGAAGGCAGGGGGCCCCCCGAGCAGTACTTC. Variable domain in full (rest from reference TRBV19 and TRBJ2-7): DGGITQSPKYLFRKEGQNVTLSCEQNLNHDAMYWYRQDPGQGLRLIYYSQIVNDFQKGDIAEGYSVSREKKESFPLTVTSAQKNPTAFYLCASSIEGRGPPEQYFGPGTRLTVT.

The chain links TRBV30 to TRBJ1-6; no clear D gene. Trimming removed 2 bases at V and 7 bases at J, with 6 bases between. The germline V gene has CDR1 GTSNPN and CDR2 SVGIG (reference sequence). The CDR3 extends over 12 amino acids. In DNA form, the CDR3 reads TGTGCCTGGAGTCGTGAGAATTCACCCCTCCACTTT. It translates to CAWSRENSPLHF.

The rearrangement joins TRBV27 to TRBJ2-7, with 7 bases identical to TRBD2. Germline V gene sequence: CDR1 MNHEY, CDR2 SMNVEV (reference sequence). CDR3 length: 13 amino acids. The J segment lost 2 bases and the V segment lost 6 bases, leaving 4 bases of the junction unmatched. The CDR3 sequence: CASRTAGTYEQYV. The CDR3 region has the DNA TGTGCCAGCAGGACAGCGGGAACCTACGAGCAGTACGTC.

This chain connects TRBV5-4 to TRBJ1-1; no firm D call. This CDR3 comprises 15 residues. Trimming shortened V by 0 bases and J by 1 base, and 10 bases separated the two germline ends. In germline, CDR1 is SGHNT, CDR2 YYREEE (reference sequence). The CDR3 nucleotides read TGTGCCAGCAGCTTGGATCCCCGAGGGAACACTGAAGCTTTCTTT. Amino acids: CASSLDPRGNTEAFF.

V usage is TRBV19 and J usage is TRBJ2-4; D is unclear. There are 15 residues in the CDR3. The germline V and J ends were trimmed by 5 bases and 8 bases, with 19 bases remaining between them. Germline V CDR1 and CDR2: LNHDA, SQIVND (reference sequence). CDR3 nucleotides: TGTGCCAGTAGTCGGAGCCACGTAGGTGAGGACATTCAGTACTTC. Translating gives CASSRSHVGEDIQYF.

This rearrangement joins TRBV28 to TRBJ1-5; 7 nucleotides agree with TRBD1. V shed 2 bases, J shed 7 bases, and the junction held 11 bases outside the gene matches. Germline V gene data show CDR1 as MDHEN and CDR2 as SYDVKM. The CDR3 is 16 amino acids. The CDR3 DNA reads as TGTGCCAGCAGTTTAAGACAGGGTTTGGCTCGCCAGCCCCAGCATTTT. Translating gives CASSLRQGLARQPQHF.

The CDR3 protein is CASSIGSGAYNEQFF. As DNA, the CDR3 is TGTGCCAGTAGTATAGGAAGCGGGGCTTACAATGAGCAGTTCTTC. The V call is TRBV19, the J call TRBJ2-1, with 7 bases aligning to TRBD2. This CDR3 is built from 15 residues. Germline-derived CDR1 and CDR2 are LNHDA and SQIVND (reference sequence). J gave up 4 bases and V 1 base, and 4 bases lay outside the gene matches.